This TCR beta chain was captured by sequencing in a study of cytomegalovirus exposure and HLA in healthy donors. This CDR3 has 16 residues. CDR1 and CDR2 (germline): SGHRS, YFSETQ. V shed 4 bases, J shed 0 bases, and the junction held 6 bases outside the gene matches. Primers included in the PCR were 60 Vbeta and 13 Jbeta primers. As handled by the study authors: About 9.9 million of the about 80 million unique TCR beta chains counted in a later analysis were shared. TCRdb keeps only in-frame clones here, not all; method: immunoSEQ multiplex PCR. For V, J and clone size, that table is used; D and trimming come from the DNA. The sample holds approximately 140,000 clones. Note on this clone: Its antigen remains unidentified.

Study results and caveats: As a later analysis showed, a missense DCLRE1C variant was linked to trimming of TCR beta V- and J-genes. An analysis done earlier found most TCR beta V segments productive about 90% or about 30% of the time.

The sequencing sample was made of PBMCs. The chain combines TRBV5-1 with TRBJ2-3; 9 nucleotides align to TRBD1. The origin of this receptor is a woman aged 45-65 years in good health and CMV-seronegative. The CDR3 DNA follows: TGCGCCAGCAGCGGCTGGGACAGGGCGAGCACAGATACGCAGTATTTT. Encoded protein: CASSGWDRASTDTQYF. The whole variable domain, remainder taken from reference TRBV5-1 and TRBJ2-3, is KAGVTQTPRYLIKTRGQQVTLSCSPISGHRSVSWYQQTPGQGLQFLFEYFSETQRNKGNFPGRFSGRQFSNSRSEMNVSTLELGDSALYLCASSGWDRASTDTQYFGPGTRLTVL.